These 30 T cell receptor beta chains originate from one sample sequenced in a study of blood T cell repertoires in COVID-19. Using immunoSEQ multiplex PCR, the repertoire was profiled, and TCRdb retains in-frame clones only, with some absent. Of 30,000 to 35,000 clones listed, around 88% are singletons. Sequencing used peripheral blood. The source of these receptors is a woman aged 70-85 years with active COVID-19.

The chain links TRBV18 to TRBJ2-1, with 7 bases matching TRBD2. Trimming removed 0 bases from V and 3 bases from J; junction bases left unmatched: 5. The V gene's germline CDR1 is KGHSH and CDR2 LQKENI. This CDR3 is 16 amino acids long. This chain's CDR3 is CASSPPSAGFYNEQFF. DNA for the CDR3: TGTGCCAGCTCACCACCGTCAGCGGGGTTCTACAATGAGCAGTTCTTC.

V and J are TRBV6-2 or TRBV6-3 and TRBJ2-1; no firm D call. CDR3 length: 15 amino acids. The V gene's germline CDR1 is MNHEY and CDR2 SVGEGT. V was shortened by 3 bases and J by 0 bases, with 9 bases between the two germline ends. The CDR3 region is CASSYQANSYNEQFF. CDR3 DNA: TGTGCCAGCAGTTATCAGGCTAACTCCTACAATGAGCAGTTCTTC.

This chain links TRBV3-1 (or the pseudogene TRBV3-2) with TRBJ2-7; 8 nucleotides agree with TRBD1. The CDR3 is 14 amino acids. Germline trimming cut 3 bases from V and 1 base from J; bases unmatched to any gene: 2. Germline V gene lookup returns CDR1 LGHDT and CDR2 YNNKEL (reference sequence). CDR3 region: CASSHWDRSYEQYF. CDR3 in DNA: TGTGCCAGCAGCCACTGGGACAGGTCCTACGAGCAGTACTTC.

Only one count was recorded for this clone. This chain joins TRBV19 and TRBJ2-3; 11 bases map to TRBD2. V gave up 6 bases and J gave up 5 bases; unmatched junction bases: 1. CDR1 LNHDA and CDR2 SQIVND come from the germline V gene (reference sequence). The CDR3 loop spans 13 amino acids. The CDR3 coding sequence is TGTGCCAGTAGCACTAGCGGGAGAGATACGCAGTATTTT. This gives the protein CASSTSGRDTQYF.

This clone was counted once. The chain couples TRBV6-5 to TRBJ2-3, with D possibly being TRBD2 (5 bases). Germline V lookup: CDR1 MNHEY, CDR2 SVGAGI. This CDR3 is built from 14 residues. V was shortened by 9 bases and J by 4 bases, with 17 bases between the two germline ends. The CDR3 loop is CASREPAAPDTQYF. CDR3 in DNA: TGTGCCAGTAGGGAGCCAGCAGCCCCAGATACGCAGTATTTT.

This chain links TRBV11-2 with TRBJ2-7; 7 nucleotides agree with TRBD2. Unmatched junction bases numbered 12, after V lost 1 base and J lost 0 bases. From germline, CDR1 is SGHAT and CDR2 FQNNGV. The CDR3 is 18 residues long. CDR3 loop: CASSLGTFTGGSSYEQYF. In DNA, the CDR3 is TGTGCCAGCAGCTTAGGCACCTTTACAGGCGGGAGCTCCTACGAGCAGTACTTC.

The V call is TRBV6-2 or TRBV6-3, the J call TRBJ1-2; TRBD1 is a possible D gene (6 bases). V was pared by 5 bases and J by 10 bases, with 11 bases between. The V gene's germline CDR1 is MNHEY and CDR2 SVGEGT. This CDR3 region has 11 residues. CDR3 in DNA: TGTGCCAGCAGTCCGGACAGTTCCTACACCTTC. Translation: CASSPDSSYTF.

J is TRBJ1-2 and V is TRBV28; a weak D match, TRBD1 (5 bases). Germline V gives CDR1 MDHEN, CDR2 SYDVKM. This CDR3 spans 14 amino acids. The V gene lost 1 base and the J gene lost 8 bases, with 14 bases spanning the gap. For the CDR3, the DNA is TGTGCCAGCAGTTTATCCCCGGGGGAGGGGGGCTACACCTTC. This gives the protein CASSLSPGEGGYTF.

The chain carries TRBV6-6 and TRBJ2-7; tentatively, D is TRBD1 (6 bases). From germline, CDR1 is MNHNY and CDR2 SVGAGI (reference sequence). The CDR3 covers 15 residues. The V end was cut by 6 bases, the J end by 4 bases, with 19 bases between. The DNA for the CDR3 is TGTGCCAGCAGCTCTACAGGGTTAGAGGGGTACGAGCAGTACTTC. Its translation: CASSSTGLEGYEQYF.

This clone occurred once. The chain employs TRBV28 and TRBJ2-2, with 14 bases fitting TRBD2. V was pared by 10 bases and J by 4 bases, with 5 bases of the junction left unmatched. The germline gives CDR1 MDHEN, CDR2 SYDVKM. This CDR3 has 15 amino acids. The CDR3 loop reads CATDGLAGGTGELFF. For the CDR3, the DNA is TGTGCCACCGACGGACTAGCGGGAGGCACCGGGGAGCTGTTTTTT.

The CDR3 sequence: CASSLAEGNEQFF. The CDR3, as DNA: TGTGCCAGCAGCTTAGCGGAGGGGAATGAGCAGTTCTTC. The chain recombines TRBV7-8 with TRBJ2-1; perhaps TRBD2 as D (6 bases). Germline V lookup: CDR1 SGHVS, CDR2 FQNEAQ. Between the trimmed V and J ends, which lost 0 bases and 7 bases, there was a span of 7 bases. This CDR3 region has 13 residues. Looking up the rest from reference TRBV7-8 and TRBJ2-1 gives the full variable domain: GAGVSQSPRYKVAKRGQDVALRCDPISGHVSLFWYQQALGQGPEFLTYFQNEAQLDKSGLPSDRFFAERPEGSVSTLKIQRTQQEDSAVYLCASSLAEGNEQFFGPGTRLTVL.

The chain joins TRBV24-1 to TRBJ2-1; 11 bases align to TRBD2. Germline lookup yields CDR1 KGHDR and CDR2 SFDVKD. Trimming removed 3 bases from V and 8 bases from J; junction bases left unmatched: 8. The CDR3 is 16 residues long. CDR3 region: CATSDVGSGGADEQFF. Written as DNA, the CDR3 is TGTGCCACCAGTGATGTAGGTAGCGGGGGGGCGGATGAGCAGTTCTTC.

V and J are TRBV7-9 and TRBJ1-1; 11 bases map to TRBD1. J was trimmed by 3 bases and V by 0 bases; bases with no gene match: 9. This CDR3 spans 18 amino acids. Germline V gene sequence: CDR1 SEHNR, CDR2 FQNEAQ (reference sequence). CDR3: CASSLAQGQGAWDTEAFF. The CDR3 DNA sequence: TGTGCCAGCAGCTTAGCCCAAGGACAGGGGGCCTGGGACACTGAAGCTTTCTTT.

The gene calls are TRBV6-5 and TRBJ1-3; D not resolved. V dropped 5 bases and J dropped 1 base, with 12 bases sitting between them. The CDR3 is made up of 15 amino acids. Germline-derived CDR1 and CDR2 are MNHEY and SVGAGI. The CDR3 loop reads CASSHYRRSGNTIYF. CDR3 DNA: TGTGCCAGCAGTCACTATCGGAGGTCTGGAAACACCATATATTTT.

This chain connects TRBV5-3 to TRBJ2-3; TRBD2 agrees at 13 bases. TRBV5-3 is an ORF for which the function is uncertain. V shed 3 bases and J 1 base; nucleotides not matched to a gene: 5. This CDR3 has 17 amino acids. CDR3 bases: TGTGCCAGAAGCTACGGGACTAGCGGGGTGTGCACAGATACGCAGTATTTT. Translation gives CARSYGTSGVCTDTQYF.

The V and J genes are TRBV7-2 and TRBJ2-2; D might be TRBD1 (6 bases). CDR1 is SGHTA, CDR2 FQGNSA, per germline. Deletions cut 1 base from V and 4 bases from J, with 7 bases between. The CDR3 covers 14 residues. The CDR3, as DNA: TGTGCCAGCAGCTTAGGCAGGGGCACCGGGGAGCTGTTTTTT. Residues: CASSLGRGTGELFF.

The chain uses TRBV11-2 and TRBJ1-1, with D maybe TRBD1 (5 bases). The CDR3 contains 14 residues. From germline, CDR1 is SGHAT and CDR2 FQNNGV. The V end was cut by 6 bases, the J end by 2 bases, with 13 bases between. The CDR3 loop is CASRPRGDNTEAFF. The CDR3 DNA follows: TGTGCCAGCAGGCCCCGGGGGGATAACACTGAAGCTTTCTTT.

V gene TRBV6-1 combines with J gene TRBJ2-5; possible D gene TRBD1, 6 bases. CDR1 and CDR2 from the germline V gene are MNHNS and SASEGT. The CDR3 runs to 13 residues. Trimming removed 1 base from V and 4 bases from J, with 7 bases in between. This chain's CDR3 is CASSEVQGETQYF. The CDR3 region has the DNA TGTGCCAGCAGTGAAGTACAGGGAGAGACCCAGTACTTC.

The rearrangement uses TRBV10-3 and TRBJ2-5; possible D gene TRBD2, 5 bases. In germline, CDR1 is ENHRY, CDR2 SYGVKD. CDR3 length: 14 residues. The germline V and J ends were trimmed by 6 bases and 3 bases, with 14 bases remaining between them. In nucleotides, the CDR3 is TGTGCCATCAGCGAAAACGGACTTAAAGAGACCCAGTACTTC. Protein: CAISENGLKETQYF.

The CDR3 region is CASSFYGDNEQFF. CDR3 nucleotides: TGTGCCAGCAGCTTCTACGGAGACAATGAGCAGTTCTTC. The chain recombines TRBV5-5 with TRBJ2-1; D gene uncertain. From germline, CDR1 is SGHKS and CDR2 YYEKEE (reference sequence). The CDR3 has 13 residues. V was pared by 2 bases and J by 5 bases, with 8 bases between.

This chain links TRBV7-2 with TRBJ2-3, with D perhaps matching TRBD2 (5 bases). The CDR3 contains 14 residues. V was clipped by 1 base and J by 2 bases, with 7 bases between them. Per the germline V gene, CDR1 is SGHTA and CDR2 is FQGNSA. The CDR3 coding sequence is TGTGCCAGCAGCTTAGGGACTGCCACAGATACGCAGTATTTT. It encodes CASSLGTATDTQYF.

The CDR3 DNA sequence: TGTGCCAGCCGGGGGGATGGCACCGGGGAGCTGTTTTTT. Its translation: CASRGDGTGELFF. The gene calls are TRBV7-9 and TRBJ2-2; TRBD2 matches 7 bases. The CDR3 runs 13 residues. The ends lost 8 bases at V and 4 bases at J; junction bases unmatched: 4. Germline-derived CDR1 and CDR2 are SEHNR and FQNEAQ (reference sequence). The variable domain in full, completed from reference TRBV7-9 and TRBJ2-2, reads DTGVSQNPRHKITKRGQNVTFRCDPISEHNRLYWYRQTLGQGPEFLTYFQNEAQLEKSRLLSDRFSAERPKGSFSTLEIQRTEQGDSAMYLCASRGDGTGELFFGEGSRLTVL.

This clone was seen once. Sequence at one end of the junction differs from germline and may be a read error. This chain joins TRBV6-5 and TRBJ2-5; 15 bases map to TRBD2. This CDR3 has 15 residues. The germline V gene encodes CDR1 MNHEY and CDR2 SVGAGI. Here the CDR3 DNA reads TGTGCCCGCAGCCGGGGGACTAGCGGGGGGGAGACCCAGTACTTC. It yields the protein CARSRGTSGGETQYF.

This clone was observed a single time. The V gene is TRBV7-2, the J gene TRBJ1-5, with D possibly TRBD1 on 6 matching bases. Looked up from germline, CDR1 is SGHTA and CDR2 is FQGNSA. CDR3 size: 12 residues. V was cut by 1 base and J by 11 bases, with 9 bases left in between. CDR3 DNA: TGTGCCAGCAGCTTAGAGGGGGGGACCCAGCATTTT. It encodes CASSLEGGTQHF.

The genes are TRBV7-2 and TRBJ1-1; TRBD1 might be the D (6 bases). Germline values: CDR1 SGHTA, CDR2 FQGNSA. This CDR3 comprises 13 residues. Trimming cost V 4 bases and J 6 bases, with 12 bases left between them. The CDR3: CASSWGGSSEAFF. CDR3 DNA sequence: TGTGCCAGCAGCTGGGGGGGCTCTTCTGAAGCTTTCTTT.

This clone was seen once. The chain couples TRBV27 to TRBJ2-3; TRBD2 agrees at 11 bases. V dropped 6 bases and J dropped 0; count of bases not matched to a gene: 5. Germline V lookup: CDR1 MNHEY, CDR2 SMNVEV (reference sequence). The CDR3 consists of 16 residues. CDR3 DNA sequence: TGTGCCAGCAGCAGACTAGCGGGGACTAGCACAGATACGCAGTATTTT. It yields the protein CASSRLAGTSTDTQYF.

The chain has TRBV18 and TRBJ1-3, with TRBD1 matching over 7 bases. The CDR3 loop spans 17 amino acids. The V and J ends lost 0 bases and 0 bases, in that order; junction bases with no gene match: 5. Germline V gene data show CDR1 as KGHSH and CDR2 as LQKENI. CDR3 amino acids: CASSPPNRGSSGNTIYF. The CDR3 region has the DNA TGTGCCAGCTCACCACCTAACAGGGGAAGCTCTGGAAACACCATATATTTT.

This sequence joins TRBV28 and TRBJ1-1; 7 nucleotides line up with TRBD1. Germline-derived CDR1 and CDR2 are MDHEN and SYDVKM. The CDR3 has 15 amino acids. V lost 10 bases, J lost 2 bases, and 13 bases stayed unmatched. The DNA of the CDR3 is TGTGCCATCCTAGCCCACCGGGACAGAAACACTGAAGCTTTCTTT. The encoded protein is CAILAHRDRNTEAFF.

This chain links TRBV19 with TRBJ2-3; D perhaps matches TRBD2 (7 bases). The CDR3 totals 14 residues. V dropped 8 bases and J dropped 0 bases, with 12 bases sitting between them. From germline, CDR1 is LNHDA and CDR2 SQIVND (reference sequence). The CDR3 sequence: CASAGALSTDTQYF. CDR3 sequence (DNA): TGTGCCAGTGCGGGGGCCCTAAGCACAGATACGCAGTATTTT.

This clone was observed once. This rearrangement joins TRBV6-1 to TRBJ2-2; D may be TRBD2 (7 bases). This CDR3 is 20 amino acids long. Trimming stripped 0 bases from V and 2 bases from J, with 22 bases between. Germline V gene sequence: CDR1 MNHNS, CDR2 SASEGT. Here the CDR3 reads CASSEALGGGATHNTGELFF. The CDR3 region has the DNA TGTGCCAGCAGTGAAGCGCTCGGCGGGGGCGCGACACACAACACCGGGGAGCTGTTTTTT.